This T cell receptor (beta chain) appears in the sequencing data of a study of HIV-infected children after antiretroviral therapy interruption (dated by TCRdb to between 2018 and 2020). Some background on the complete study: The study included eight children, four on planned treatment interruption and four on continuous treatment, and all eight had a CD4+ count above 500 and a viral load below 50 copies/ml. Interruption-arm samples came from week 0, week 12, end of interruption (week 24 or 48), and about 3 years after study end. Continuous-treatment samples were analyzed from corresponding weeks 0, 48 and 150. Median age was around 9.5 years in the interruption group and around 8 years in the continuous treatment group. Alongside thymic output measurements, TCR repertoires of children on planned treatment interruption were compared with TCR repertoires of children on continuous antiretroviral treatment. Recorded exposure to EBV and CMV was present in most of the participating children.

The treatment or condition label, read with the paper, signifies: PENTA 11 planned treatment interruption arm or continuous ART arm. Children from the United Kingdom aged 2 to 15 years who had been given at least three-drug ART for at least 24 weeks were enrolled as participants. Cryopreserved PBMCs containing at least 5 million viable cells were needed, and a few candidate patients were excluded because their viable PBMC yield was low. Using a FACSAria III cell sorter, naive CD4+ CD45RA+ CD45RO- T cells were FACS-sorted out of thawed PBMCs. After sorting, cells were fixed, and RNA was extracted with the RNeasy FFPE kit and then with the RNeasy Micro kit. Beyond this particular receptor, the publication reports: In naive CD4+ repertoires of PTI patients, CDR3 sharing between time points fell after interruption began; many sequences were shared between end of interruption and 3 years later. An increase in the naive CD4+ Gini coefficient was observed by the end of treatment interruption, suggesting clonal expansion, and a return to baseline was observed by 3 years. The low number of patients is regarded as a limitation, and the data should be interpreted with caution. Sorted CD45RA+ naive cells might include minor non-naive CD45RA+ populations such as EMRA or stem memory cells.

Library generation was performed with 3' RACE. TCR libraries were constructed from RNA with a 3' RACE protocol that used unique molecular identifiers to correct for PCR amplification bias. As many as 12 amplicon libraries were pooled and then sequenced on an Illumina MiSeq using v2 2x250 paired-end chemistry. On the study's bioinformatics: Reads were processed with Decombinator to assign V and J genes and CDR3, with barcode-based error and PCR bias correction. Before Gini coefficients were calculated with the R ineq package, the repertoires were subsampled to the same depth. Three approaches were used to assess CDR3 similarity: GLIPH, Hamming distance and a shared triplet metric. The public reads were run again by TCRdb, first through fastp at Q25 and then through MiXCR, and only productive beta chains were kept. All rows with the same CDR3 protein become a single entry with the most common DNA and genes. The V and J calls, along with clone size, are taken from TCRdb and not from the paper's own processing. This sample is represented by about 40,000 distinct CDR3 sequences; about 6% of them were singletons. The ten largest clones add up to approximately 1% of the sample.

This clonotype was counted at least ten times. Its antigen is unknown. No much larger clonotype is one base removed from it; base qualities were not supplied. Including the terminal cysteine and phenylalanine, the CDR3 comprises 14 residues. Of the read, only the CDR3 DNA is kept; its 42 bases are in frame from base 1. Trimming costs V 7 bases and J 7 bases, and their ends lie 16 bases apart. The germline V gene (reference sequence) specifies LNHDA as CDR1 and SQIVND as CDR2. The receptor's source is a pool of human donors with HIV. This specimen consisted of CD45RA+ CD4+ T cells from PBMCs, pooled from several time points, obtained from a donor given antiretroviral therapy, either interrupted or continuous. The cell subset or site label for this specimen denotes: naive CD4+ CD45RA+ CD45RO- T cells. The rearrangement combines TRBV19 with TRBJ2-2; a tentative D match to TRBD2 spans 5 bases. The CDR3 reads as follows: CASKKASRLGELFF. The nucleotides read TGTGCCAGTAAAAAGGCTAGCCGACTCGGGGAGCTGTTTTTT.